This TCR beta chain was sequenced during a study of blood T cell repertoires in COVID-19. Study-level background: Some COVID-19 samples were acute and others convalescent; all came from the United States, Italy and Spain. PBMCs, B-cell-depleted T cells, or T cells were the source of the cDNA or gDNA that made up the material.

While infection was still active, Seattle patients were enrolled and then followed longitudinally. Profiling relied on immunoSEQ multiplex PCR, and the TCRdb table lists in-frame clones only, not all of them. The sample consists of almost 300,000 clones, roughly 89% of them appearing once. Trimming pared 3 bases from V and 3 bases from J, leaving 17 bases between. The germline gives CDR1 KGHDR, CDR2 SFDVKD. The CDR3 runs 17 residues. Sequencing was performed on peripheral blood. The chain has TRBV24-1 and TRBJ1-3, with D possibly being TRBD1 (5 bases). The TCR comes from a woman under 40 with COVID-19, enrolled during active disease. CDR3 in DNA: TGTGCCACCAGTGATATCGGGGGAGAGGCTTATGGAAACACCATATATTTT. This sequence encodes CATSDIGGEAYGNTIYF.